The 26 T cell receptor beta chains below all came from one sample that was sequenced in a study of blood T cell repertoires in COVID-19. The data were produced by immunoSEQ multiplex PCR, yet TCRdb's version contains in-frame clones alone and is incomplete. The sample carries 90,000 to 120,000 clones, around nine tenths recorded once. Sample: peripheral blood. The receptors were gathered from a man in his sixties or seventies with acute or convalescent COVID-19.

This clone was recorded once. V and J are TRBV11-2 and TRBJ1-5; no clear D. The V and J ends lost 5 bases and 6 bases respectively, with 11 bases between them. The CDR3 totals 13 residues. Germline CDR1 SGHAT, CDR2 FQNNGV. CDR3 amino acids: CASSDGLSQPQHF. Written as DNA, the CDR3 is TGTGCCAGCAGCGATGGACTTAGTCAGCCCCAGCATTTT.

The chain has TRBV21-1 and TRBJ2-1; the table gives TRBD1 as D, unverified against the DNA. TRBV21-1 is an annotated pseudogene. CDR3 length equals 20 residues. CDR3 DNA: TGTGCCAGCAGCAAAGGAGGGGGATCGGCCATGGGTTCCTCCTACAATGAGCAGTTCTTC. Amino acid sequence: CASSKGGGSAMGSSYNEQFF.

The chain recombines TRBV20-1 with TRBJ1-2; D gene uncertain. The CDR3 covers 14 residues. V was cut by 3 bases and J by 7 bases, with 18 bases left in between. Per germline, CDR1 DFQATT and CDR2 SNEGSKA (reference sequence). This chain's CDR3 is CSASTGSRAGGYTF. The CDR3 nucleotides are TGCAGTGCTAGTACGGGCAGTCGGGCGGGTGGCTACACCTTC.

The chain employs TRBV10-3 and TRBJ1-1; 7 bases match TRBD1. Germline V gene data show CDR1 as ENHRY and CDR2 as SYGVKD. The CDR3 has 14 residues. The trim removed 3 bases at V and 1 base at J, leaving 2 bases unmatched. CDR3 sequence reads: CAISDRQGNTEAFF. The CDR3 DNA sequence: TGTGCCATCAGTGATAGACAGGGGAACACTGAAGCTTTCTTT.

The chain couples TRBV12-3 or TRBV12-4 to TRBJ1-1; no definite D call. The CDR3 covers 12 residues. The V end was cut by 10 bases, the J end by 3 bases, with 12 bases between. The CDR3 sequence: CATRSGDTEAFF. In DNA, the CDR3 is TGTGCCACCAGGAGCGGGGACACTGAAGCTTTCTTT.

The chain employs TRBV5-6 and TRBJ2-4; TRBD1 aligns across 8 bases. Germline V CDR1 and CDR2: SGHDT, YYEEEE. V dropped 2 bases and J dropped 9; count of bases not matched to a gene: 10. The CDR3 length is 15 residues. The CDR3 loop is CASSFPGAGGGIQYF. Here the CDR3 DNA reads TGTGCCAGCAGCTTTCCTGGGGCAGGGGGCGGCATTCAGTACTTC.

The chain employs TRBV25-1 and TRBJ1-1; no reliable D call. The CDR3 loop spans 13 amino acids. Between the trimmed V and J ends, which lost 5 bases and 3 bases, there was a span of 10 bases. In germline, CDR1 is MGHDK, CDR2 SYGVNS. CDR3 nucleotide sequence: TGTGCCAGCAGTCTCCAACGGTACACTGAAGCTTTCTTT. As protein: CASSLQRYTEAFF. Together with reference TRBV25-1 and TRBJ1-1, the CDR3 gives the full variable domain: EADIYQTPRYLVIGTGKKITLECSQTMGHDKMYWYQQDPGMELHLIHYSYGVNSTEKGDLSSESTVSRIRTEHFPLTLESARPSHTSQYLCASSLQRYTEAFFGQGTRLTVV.

The chain couples TRBV28 to TRBJ2-1, with D possibly matching TRBD2 (6 bases). CDR1 and CDR2 (germline): MDHEN, SYDVKM. This CDR3 comprises 13 residues. Trimming removed 11 bases from V and 6 bases from J, with 17 bases in between. In DNA, the CDR3 is TGTGCCGTGGAGGGGTTAAATCCCAATGAGCAGTTCTTC. Translation: CAVEGLNPNEQFF. The entire variable domain, with the rest obtained from reference TRBV28 and TRBJ2-1, is as follows: DVKVTQSSRYLVKRTGEKVFLECVQDMDHENMFWYRQDPGLGLRLIYFSYDVKMKEKGDIPEGYSVSREKKERFSLILESASTNQTSMYLCAVEGLNPNEQFFGPGTRLTVL.

This chain links TRBV19 with TRBJ1-1; 12 bases agree with TRBD1. Germline V gene data show CDR1 as LNHDA and CDR2 as SQIVND (reference sequence). Unmatched junction bases numbered 8, after V lost 5 bases and J lost 1 base. The CDR3 is 17 residues long. The CDR3 sequence: CASSGGQGARRNTEAFF. In nucleotides, the CDR3 is TGTGCCAGTAGTGGGGGACAGGGGGCCCGCAGGAACACTGAAGCTTTCTTT.

V gene TRBV7-8 combines with J gene TRBJ2-5; tentative D call: TRBD2 (5 bases). The CDR3 spans 14 residues. V was shortened by 2 bases and J by 5 bases, with 12 bases between the two germline ends. Germline V gene data show CDR1 as SGHVS and CDR2 as FQNEAQ. This CDR3 is CASSLMARRETQYF. CDR3 DNA sequence: TGTGCCAGCAGCTTAATGGCCAGGAGGGAGACCCAGTACTTC.

The J gene is TRBJ2-7, the V gene TRBV2, with 15 positions matching TRBD2. Germline assignment: CDR1 SNHLY and CDR2 FYNNEI. The CDR3 loop spans 17 amino acids. Trimming cost V 7 bases and J 2 bases; bases outside gene matches: 9. DNA of the CDR3: TGTGCCAGCACCCGCGGGACTAGCGGGGGGTCGACCTACGAGCAGTACTTC. This translates into CASTRGTSGGSTYEQYF.

V is TRBV12-3 or TRBV12-4 and J is TRBJ2-7; 8 nucleotides agree with TRBD1. This CDR3 is built from 13 residues. V gave up 5 bases and J gave up 6 bases; unmatched junction bases: 6. CDR3 bases: TGTGCCAGCAGTCACGGACAGGGCAGCGAGCAGTACTTC. Translating gives CASSHGQGSEQYF.

V is TRBV10-1 and J is TRBJ1-2, with TRBD1 as a possible D gene (5 bases). The CDR3 runs 13 residues. V was shortened by 2 bases and J by 2 bases, with 6 bases between the two germline ends. Germline values: CDR1 WNHNN, CDR2 SYGVQD (reference sequence). CDR3 DNA: TGCGCCAGCAGTGAGGACAGAAACTATGGCTACACCTTC. This gives the protein CASSEDRNYGYTF.

This clone appeared once. The chain links TRBV28 to TRBJ1-4; D remains ambiguous. The germline V and J ends were trimmed by 6 bases and 7 bases, with 9 bases remaining between them. The CDR3 consists of 12 residues. From germline, CDR1 is MDHEN and CDR2 SYDVKM. DNA of the CDR3: TGTGCCAGCAGGAGGGCGGGTGAAAAACTGTTTTTT. This sequence encodes CASRRAGEKLFF.

The gene calls are TRBV28 and TRBJ1-1; TRBD1 aligns across 8 bases. This CDR3 has 15 amino acids. V was clipped by 3 bases and J by 5 bases; unmatched bases: 8. Germline V gene data show CDR1 as MDHEN and CDR2 as SYDVKM. The CDR3 loop is CASSLEDREGTEAFF. The CDR3 DNA is TGTGCCAGCAGTTTGGAGGACAGGGAAGGAACTGAAGCTTTCTTT. Full variable domain (missing parts from reference TRBV28 and TRBJ1-1): DVKVTQSSRYLVKRTGEKVFLECVQDMDHENMFWYRQDPGLGLRLIYFSYDVKMKEKGDIPEGYSVSREKKERFSLILESASTNQTSMYLCASSLEDREGTEAFFGQGTRLTVV.

The rearrangement uses TRBV9 and TRBJ2-3; a weak D match, TRBD1 (5 bases). Germline V gene data show CDR1 as SGDLS and CDR2 as YYNGEE. Trimming pared 2 bases from V and 7 bases from J, leaving 5 bases between. The CDR3 loop spans 11 amino acids. The DNA for the CDR3 is TGTGCCAGCAGCGTGGGGCATACGCAGTATTTT. The encoded protein is CASSVGHTQYF.

The CDR3 protein is CASSQVRAGGTPYGYTF. The CDR3 DNA reads as TGCGCCAGCAGCCAAGTGAGGGCGGGGGGGACCCCCTATGGCTACACCTTC. The chain has TRBV4-1 and TRBJ1-2, with D perhaps TRBD1 (5 bases). V lost 1 base and J lost 4, with 19 bases in between. Germline-derived CDR1 and CDR2 are MGHRA and YSYEKL. The length of the CDR3 is 17 residues.

J is TRBJ2-3 and V is TRBV28; D unresolved. Germline CDR1 reads MDHEN; CDR2 reads SYDVKM. The V end was cut by 5 bases, the J end by 2 bases, with 11 bases between. The CDR3 is 14 residues long. The CDR3 DNA sequence: TGTGCCAGCAGTCCCCACAGAGACACAGATACGCAGTATTTT. Translated, it gives CASSPHRDTDTQYF.

This rearrangement joins TRBV21-1 to TRBJ1-4; no DNA check was done on the table's D call, TRBD1. TRBV21-1 is deemed a pseudogene. The CDR3 is made up of 18 amino acids. The CDR3 region has the DNA TGTGCCAGCAGCCCACGCAGCCGGGACAGGGGGCTGCATGAAAAACTGTTTTTT. Translation gives CASSPRSRDRGLHEKLFF.

The genes are TRBV4-2 and TRBJ2-7; perhaps TRBD2 as D (6 bases). The CDR3 runs 15 residues. Germline V gene sequence: CDR1 LGHNA, CDR2 YNFKEQ. V was cut by 3 bases and J by 6 bases, with 18 bases left in between. In DNA, the CDR3 is TGTGCCAGCAGCCAGGGGGGACTCAAAAGCCCCGAGCAGTACTTC. It specifies CASSQGGLKSPEQYF.

The V and J genes are TRBV20-1 and TRBJ1-1; tentative D call: TRBD1 (5 bases). The CDR3 consists of 11 residues. V was pared by 4 bases and J by 11 bases, with 14 bases between. From germline, CDR1 is DFQATT and CDR2 SNEGSKA (reference sequence). The CDR3 is CSAIELGTAFF. The DNA of the CDR3 is TGCAGTGCTATAGAGCTAGGGACTGCTTTCTTT.

The V gene is TRBV5-1, the J gene TRBJ2-7, with 9 bases identical to TRBD2. Losses at the gene ends were 4 bases for V and 3 bases for J; bases not matched to a gene: 5. Germline V CDR1 and CDR2: SGHRS, YFSETQ. The CDR3 covers 14 residues. The CDR3 DNA sequence: TGCGCCAGCAGCCCAAGCGGGGGGAACTACGAGCAGTACTTC. Translating it yields CASSPSGGNYEQYF.

The V and J genes are TRBV13 and TRBJ2-7; 7 bases are a match to TRBD2. The CDR3 is made up of 15 amino acids. Trimming removed 5 bases from V and 2 bases from J; junction bases left unmatched: 9. Germline values: CDR1 PRHDT, CDR2 FYEKMQ (reference sequence). Here the CDR3 DNA reads TGTGCCAGCAGCCGTGGGGCACGGGGGGCCTACGAGCAGTACTTC. Amino acids: CASSRGARGAYEQYF.

The chain combines TRBV18 with TRBJ1-6; no reliable D call. The CDR3 loop spans 15 amino acids. V gave up 2 bases and J gave up 7 bases, with 12 bases separating them. Germline V lookup: CDR1 KGHSH, CDR2 LQKENI. The CDR3 nucleotides read TGTGCCAGCTCACCAGGCCGGGAACCAAATTCACCCCTCCACTTT. Amino acid sequence: CASSPGREPNSPLHF. Looking up the rest from reference TRBV18 and TRBJ1-6 gives the full variable domain: NAGVMQNPRHLVRRRGQEARLRCSPMKGHSHVYWYRQLPEEGLKFMVYLQKENIIDESGMPKERFSAEFPKEGPSILRIQQVVRGDSAAYFCASSPGREPNSPLHFGNGTRLTVT.

On this clone: The same CDR3 arises from other DNA sequences in this sample as well. The V gene is TRBV12-3 or TRBV12-4, the J gene TRBJ2-7, with D possibly matching TRBD2 (5 bases). CDR3 length: 13 residues. Trimming shortened V by 7 bases and J by 3 bases, and 13 bases separated the two germline ends. CDR3 amino acids: CASTPGGLYEQYF. In nucleotides, the CDR3 is TGTGCCAGCACCCCGGGCGGGCTCTACGAGCAGTACTTC.

The chain has TRBV4-1 and TRBJ2-1, with D perhaps matching TRBD2 (6 bases). This CDR3 has 15 residues. The V and J ends lost 1 base and 6 bases respectively, with 13 bases between them. Germline CDR1 is MGHRA and CDR2 is YSYEKL. The chain's CDR3 is CASSQAFGGANEQFF. The CDR3 region has the DNA TGCGCCAGCAGCCAAGCCTTCGGAGGGGCCAATGAGCAGTTCTTC.